Below, 3 T cell receptor beta chains from the same sample are listed, as sequenced in a study of cytomegalovirus exposure and HLA in healthy donors. 13 Jbeta primers and 60 Vbeta primers were used for the PCR. Data came from immunoSEQ multiplex PCR; TCRdb stores just in-frame clones and leaves some out. The sample has approximately 100,000 clones; 74% are singletons. The sample comprised PBMCs. The receptors shown here come from a man aged 45-65 years in good health and CMV-seropositive.

The V call is TRBV2, the J call TRBJ2-3; 13 bases match TRBD2. Germline trimming cut 7 bases from V and 1 base from J; bases unmatched to any gene: 14. The germline CDR1 and CDR2 sequences are SNHLY and FYNNEI. The CDR3 sequence is 19 residues long. In DNA form, the CDR3 reads TGTGCCAGCATCCTTGGACTAGCGGGAGATGGCGTAGGCACAGATACGCAGTATTTT. Encoded protein: CASILGLAGDGVGTDTQYF.

The J gene is TRBJ2-1, the V gene TRBV5-1, with 12 bases aligning to TRBD2. V shed 0 bases, J shed 8 bases, and the junction held 3 bases outside the gene matches. The CDR3 totals 15 residues. Germline-derived CDR1 and CDR2 are SGHRS and YFSETQ. The CDR3 DNA follows: TGCGCCAGCAGCTTGGGTCTAGCGGGAGGGGATGAGCAGTTCTTC. Amino acid sequence: CASSLGLAGGDEQFF. Drawing the rest from reference TRBV5-1 and TRBJ2-1, the complete variable domain is KAGVTQTPRYLIKTRGQQVTLSCSPISGHRSVSWYQQTPGQGLQFLFEYFSETQRNKGNFPGRFSGRQFSNSRSEMNVSTLELGDSALYLCASSLGLAGGDEQFFGPGTRLTVL.

This clone was counted once. The chain links TRBV27 to TRBJ1-1; TRBD1 aligns across 8 bases. CDR3 length: 16 residues. J gave up 1 base and V 4 bases, and 8 bases lay outside the gene matches. The germline gives CDR1 MNHEY, CDR2 SMNVEV (reference sequence). CDR3 DNA: TGTGCCAGCAGTTCTGACAGGGGATGGAAGAACACTGAAGCTTTCTTT. This codes for CASSSDRGWKNTEAFF.